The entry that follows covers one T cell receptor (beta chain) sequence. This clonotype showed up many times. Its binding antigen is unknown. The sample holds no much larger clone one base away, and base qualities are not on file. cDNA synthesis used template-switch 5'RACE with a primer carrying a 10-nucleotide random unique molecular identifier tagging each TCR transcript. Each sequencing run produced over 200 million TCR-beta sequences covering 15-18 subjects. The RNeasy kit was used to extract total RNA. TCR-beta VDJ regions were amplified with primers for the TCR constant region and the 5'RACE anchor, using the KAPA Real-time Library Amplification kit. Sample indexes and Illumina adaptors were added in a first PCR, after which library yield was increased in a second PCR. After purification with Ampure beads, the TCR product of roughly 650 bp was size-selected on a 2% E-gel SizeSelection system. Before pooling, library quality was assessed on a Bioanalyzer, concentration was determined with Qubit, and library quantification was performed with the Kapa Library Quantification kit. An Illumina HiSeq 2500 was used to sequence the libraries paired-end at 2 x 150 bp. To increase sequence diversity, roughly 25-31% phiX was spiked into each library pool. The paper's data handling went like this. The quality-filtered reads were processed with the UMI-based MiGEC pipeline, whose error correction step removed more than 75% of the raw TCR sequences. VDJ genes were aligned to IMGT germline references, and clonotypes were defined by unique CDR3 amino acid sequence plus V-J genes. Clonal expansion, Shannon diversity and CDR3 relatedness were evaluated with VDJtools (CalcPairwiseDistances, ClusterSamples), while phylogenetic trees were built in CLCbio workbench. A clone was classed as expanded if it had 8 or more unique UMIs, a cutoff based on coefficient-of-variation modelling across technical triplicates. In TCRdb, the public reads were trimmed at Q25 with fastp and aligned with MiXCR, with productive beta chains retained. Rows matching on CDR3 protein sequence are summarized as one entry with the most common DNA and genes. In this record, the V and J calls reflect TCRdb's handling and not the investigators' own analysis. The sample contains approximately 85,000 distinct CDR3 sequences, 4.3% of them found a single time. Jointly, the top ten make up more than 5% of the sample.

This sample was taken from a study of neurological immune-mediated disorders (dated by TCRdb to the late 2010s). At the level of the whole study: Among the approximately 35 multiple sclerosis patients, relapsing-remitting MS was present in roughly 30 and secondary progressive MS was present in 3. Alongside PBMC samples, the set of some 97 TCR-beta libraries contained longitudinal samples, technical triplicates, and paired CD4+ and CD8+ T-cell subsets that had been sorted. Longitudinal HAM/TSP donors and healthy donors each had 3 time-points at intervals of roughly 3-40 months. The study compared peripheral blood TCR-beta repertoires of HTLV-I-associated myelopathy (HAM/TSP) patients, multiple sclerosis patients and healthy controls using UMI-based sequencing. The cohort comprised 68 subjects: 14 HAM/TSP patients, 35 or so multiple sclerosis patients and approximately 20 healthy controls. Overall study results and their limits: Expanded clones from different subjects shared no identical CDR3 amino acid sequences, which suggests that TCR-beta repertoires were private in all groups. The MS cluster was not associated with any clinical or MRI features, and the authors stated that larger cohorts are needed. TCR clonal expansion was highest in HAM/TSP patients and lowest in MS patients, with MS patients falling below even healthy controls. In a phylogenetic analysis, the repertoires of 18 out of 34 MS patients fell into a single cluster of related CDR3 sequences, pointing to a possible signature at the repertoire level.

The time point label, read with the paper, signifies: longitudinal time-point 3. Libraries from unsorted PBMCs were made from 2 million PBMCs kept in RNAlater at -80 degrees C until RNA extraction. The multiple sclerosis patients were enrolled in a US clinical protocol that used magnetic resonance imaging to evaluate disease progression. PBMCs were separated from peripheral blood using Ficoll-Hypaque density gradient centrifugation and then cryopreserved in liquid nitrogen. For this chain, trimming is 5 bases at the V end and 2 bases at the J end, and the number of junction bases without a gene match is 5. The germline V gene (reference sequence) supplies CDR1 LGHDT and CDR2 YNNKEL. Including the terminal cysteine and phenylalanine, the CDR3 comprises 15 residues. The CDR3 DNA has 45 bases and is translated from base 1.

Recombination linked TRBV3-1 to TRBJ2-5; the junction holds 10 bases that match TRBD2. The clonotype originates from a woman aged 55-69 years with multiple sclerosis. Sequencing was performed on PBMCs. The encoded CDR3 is CASSKWTSGQETQYF. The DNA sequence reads TGTGCCAGCAGCAAATGGACTAGCGGTCAAGAGACCCAGTACTTC.